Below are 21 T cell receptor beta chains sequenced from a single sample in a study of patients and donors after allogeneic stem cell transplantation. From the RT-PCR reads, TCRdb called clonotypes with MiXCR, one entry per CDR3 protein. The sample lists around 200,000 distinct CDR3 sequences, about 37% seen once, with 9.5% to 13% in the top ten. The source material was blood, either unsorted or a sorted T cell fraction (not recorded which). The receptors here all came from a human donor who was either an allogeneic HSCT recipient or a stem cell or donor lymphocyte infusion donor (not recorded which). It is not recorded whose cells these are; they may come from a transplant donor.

The CDR3 DNA follows: TGTGCCAGCAGTCTCCGGGACACCTACCCCTCGAACACTGAAGCTTTCTTT. Amino acid sequence: CASSLRDTYPSNTEAFF. V usage is TRBV27 and J usage is TRBJ1-1; D is possibly TRBD1 (6 bases). The CDR3 has 17 residues. CDR1 MNHEY and CDR2 SMNVEV come from the germline V gene (reference sequence). V was trimmed by 5 bases and J by 1 base, leaving 20 bases between them.

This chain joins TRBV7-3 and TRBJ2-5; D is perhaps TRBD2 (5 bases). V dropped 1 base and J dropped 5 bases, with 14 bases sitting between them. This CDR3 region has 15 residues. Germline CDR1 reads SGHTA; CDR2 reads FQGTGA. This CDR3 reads CASSLRGGRLETQYF. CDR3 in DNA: TGTGCCAGCAGCTTAAGAGGAGGCCGGTTGGAGACCCAGTACTTC.

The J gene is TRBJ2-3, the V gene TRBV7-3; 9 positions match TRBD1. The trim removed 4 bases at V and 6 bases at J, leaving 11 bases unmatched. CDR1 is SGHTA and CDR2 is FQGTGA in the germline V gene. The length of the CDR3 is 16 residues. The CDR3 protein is CASSSGPGTGQDTQYF. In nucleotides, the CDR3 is TGTGCCAGCAGCTCCGGGCCGGGGACAGGGCAGGATACGCAGTATTTT.

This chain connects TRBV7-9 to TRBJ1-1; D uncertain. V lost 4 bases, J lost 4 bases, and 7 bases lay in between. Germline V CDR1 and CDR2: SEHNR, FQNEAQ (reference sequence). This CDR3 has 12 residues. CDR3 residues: CASSWMATEAFF. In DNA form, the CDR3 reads TGTGCCAGCAGCTGGATGGCCACTGAAGCTTTCTTT.

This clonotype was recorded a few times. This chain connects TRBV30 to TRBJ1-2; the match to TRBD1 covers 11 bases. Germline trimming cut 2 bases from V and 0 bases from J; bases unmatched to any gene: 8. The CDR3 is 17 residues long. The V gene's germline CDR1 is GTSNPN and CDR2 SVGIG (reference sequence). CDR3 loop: CAWSPSDRGLTNYGYTF. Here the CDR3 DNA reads TGTGCCTGGAGTCCTTCGGACAGGGGGCTTACTAACTATGGCTACACCTTC.

The CDR3 coding sequence is TGCGCCAGCAGCTCCGGGGCTCGCAATGAGCAGTTCTTC. It encodes CASSSGARNEQFF. The V gene is TRBV5-1, the J gene TRBJ2-1, with D perhaps matching TRBD1 or TRBD2 (5 bases each). The CDR3 spans 13 residues. V lost 3 bases and J lost 6, with 10 bases in between. CDR1 SGHRS and CDR2 YFSETQ come from the germline V gene.

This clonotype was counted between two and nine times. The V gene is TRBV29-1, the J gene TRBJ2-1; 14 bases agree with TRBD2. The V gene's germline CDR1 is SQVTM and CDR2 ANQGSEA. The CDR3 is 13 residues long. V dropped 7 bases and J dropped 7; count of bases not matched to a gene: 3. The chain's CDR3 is CSGGLAGGNEQFF. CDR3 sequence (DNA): TGCAGCGGCGGACTAGCGGGGGGTAATGAGCAGTTCTTC.

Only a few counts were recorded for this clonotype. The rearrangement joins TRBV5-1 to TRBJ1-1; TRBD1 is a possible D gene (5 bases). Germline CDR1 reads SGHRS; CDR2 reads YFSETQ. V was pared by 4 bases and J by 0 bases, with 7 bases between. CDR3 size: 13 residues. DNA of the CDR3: TGCGCCAGCAGCGTCAGGGTGAACACTGAAGCTTTCTTT. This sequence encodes CASSVRVNTEAFF.

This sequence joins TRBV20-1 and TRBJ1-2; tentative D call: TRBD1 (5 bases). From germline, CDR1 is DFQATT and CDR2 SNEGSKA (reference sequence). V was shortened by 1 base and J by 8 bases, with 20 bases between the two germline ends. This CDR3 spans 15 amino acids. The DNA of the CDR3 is TGCAGTGCTAGAGTCGAGCCCGGGACCCCCGGGGGCTACACCTTC. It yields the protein CSARVEPGTPGGYTF.

In DNA form, the CDR3 reads TGTGCCAGCAGTTACTCGTCAGGGATCGGCTACACCTTC. Its protein product is CASSYSSGIGYTF. The chain is built from TRBV6-5 and TRBJ1-2; D is possibly TRBD1 (5 bases). The CDR3 is 13 residues long. Trimming shortened V by 0 bases and J by 8 bases, and 10 bases separated the two germline ends. CDR1 MNHEY and CDR2 SVGAGI come from the germline V gene.

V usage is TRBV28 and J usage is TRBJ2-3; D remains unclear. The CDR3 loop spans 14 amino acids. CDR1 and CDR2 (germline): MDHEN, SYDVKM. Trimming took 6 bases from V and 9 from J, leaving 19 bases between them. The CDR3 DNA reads TGTGCCAGCAGCTCATCCAGGCCCTCGGCCACGCAGTATTTT. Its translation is CASSSSRPSATQYF.

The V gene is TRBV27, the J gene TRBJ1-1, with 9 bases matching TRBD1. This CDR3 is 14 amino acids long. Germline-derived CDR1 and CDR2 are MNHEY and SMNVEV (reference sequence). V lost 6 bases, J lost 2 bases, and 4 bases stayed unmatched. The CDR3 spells CASRLTGGNTEAFF. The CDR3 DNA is TGTGCCAGCAGGCTGACAGGGGGAAACACTGAAGCTTTCTTT.

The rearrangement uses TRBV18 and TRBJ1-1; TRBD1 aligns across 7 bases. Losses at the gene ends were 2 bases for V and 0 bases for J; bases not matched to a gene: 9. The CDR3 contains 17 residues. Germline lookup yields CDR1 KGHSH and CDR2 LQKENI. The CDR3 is CASSPTWTGALNTEAFF. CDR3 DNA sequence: TGTGCCAGCTCACCAACCTGGACAGGTGCCTTGAACACTGAAGCTTTCTTT. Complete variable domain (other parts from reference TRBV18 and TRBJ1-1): NAGVMQNPRHLVRRRGQEARLRCSPMKGHSHVYWYRQLPEEGLKFMVYLQKENIIDESGMPKERFSAEFPKEGPSILRIQQVVRGDSAAYFCASSPTWTGALNTEAFFGQGTRLTVV.

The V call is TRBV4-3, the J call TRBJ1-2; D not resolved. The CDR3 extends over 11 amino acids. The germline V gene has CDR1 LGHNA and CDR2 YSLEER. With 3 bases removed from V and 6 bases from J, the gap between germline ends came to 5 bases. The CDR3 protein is CASSQGDGYTF. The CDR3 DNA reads TGCGCCAGCAGCCAGGGCGATGGCTACACCTTC.

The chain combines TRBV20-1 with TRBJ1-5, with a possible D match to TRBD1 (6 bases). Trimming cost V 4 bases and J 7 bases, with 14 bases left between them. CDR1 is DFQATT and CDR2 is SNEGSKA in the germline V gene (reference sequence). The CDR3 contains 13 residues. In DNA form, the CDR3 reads TGCAGTGCTACACAGGGTACCAGGCAGCCCCAGCATTTT. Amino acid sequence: CSATQGTRQPQHF.

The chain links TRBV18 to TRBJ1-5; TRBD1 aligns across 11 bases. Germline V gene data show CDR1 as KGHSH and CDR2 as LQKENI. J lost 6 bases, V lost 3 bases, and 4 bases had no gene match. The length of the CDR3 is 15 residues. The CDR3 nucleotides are TGTGCCAGCTCACCGGGACAGGGGGTCTTTCAGCCCCAGCATTTT. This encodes CASSPGQGVFQPQHF.

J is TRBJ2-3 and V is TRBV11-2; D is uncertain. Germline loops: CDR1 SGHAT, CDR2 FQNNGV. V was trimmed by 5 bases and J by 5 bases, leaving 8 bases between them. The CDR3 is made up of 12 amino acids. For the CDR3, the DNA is TGTGCCAGCAGCCGGACGTTAGATACGCAGTATTTT. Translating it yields CASSRTLDTQYF.

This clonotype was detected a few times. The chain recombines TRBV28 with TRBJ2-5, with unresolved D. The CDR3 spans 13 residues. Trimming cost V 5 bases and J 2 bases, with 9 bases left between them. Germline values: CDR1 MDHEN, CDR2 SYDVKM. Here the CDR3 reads CASSKGRQETQYF. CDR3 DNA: TGTGCCAGCAGTAAAGGGCGACAAGAGACCCAGTACTTC.

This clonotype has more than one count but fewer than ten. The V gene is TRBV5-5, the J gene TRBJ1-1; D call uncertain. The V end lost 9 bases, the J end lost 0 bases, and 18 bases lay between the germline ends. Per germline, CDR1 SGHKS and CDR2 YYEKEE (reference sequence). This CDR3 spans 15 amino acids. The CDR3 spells CATAPVGFMNTEAFF. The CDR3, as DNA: TGTGCCACCGCGCCGGTTGGTTTCATGAACACTGAAGCTTTCTTT.

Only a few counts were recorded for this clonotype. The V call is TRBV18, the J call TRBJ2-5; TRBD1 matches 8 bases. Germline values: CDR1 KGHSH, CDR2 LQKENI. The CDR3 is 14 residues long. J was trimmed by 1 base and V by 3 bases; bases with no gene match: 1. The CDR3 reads CASSPGQVQETQYF. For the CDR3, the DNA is TGTGCCAGCTCACCGGGACAGGTCCAAGAGACCCAGTACTTC.

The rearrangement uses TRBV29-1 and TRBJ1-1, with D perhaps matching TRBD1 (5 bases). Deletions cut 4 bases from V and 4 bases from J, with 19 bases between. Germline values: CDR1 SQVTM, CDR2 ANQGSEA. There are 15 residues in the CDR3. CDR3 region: CSVGGADSTFTEAFF. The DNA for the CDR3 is TGCAGCGTTGGAGGGGCAGATTCTACTTTCACTGAAGCTTTCTTT. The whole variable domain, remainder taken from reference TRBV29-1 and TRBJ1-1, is SAVISQKPSRDICQRGTSLTIQCQVDSQVTMMFWYRQQPGQSLTLIATANQGSEATYESGFVIDKFPISRPNLTFSTLTVSNMSPEDSSIYLCSVGGADSTFTEAFFGQGTRLTVV.